Listed here are 3 T cell receptor beta chains from one sample, sequenced in a study of CD8 T cells in ankylosing spondylitis. TCRdb passed the 5' RACE reads through MiXCR, listing each CDR3 protein once. The sample has approximately 9,400 distinct CDR3 sequences; roughly 3.9% are singletons. Sequenced material: blood, either unsorted or a sorted T cell fraction (not recorded which). These TCRs come from a female donor with ankylosing spondylitis or in good health (not recorded which).

This clonotype is termed medium-sized (0.01 to 0.1%). The V gene is TRBV9, the J gene TRBJ2-7; maybe TRBD2 (5 bases). V was pared by 4 bases and J by 5 bases, with 16 bases between. Germline V gene sequence: CDR1 SGDLS, CDR2 YYNGEE. This CDR3 has 14 amino acids. The chain's CDR3 is CASSPLTSTHEQYF. CDR3 sequence (DNA): TGTGCCAGCAGCCCACTCACTAGTACCCACGAGCAGTACTTC. The full variable domain, completed using reference TRBV9 and TRBJ2-7, is DSGVTQTPKHLITATGQRVTLRCSPRSGDLSVYWYQQSLDQGLQFLIQYYNGEERAKGNILERFSAQQFPDLHSELNLSSLELGDSALYFCASSPLTSTHEQYFGPGTRLTVT.

This clonotype occurred many times. The chain joins TRBV9 to TRBJ2-3, with 8 bases matching TRBD2. CDR3 size: 15 residues. Germline-derived CDR1 and CDR2 are SGDLS and YYNGEE. Trimming removed 4 bases from V and 4 bases from J; junction bases left unmatched: 8. The DNA of the CDR3 is TGTGCCAGCAGCCAGATCGGGGGGGAGGCAGATACGCAGTATTTT. It specifies CASSQIGGEADTQYF.

This clonotype was found many times. The CDR3 is CASDPRGRRTGELFF. CDR3 nucleotides: TGTGCCAGCGACCCGCGGGGCAGACGCACCGGGGAGCTGTTTTTT. V usage is TRBV9 and J usage is TRBJ2-2; tentatively, D is TRBD2 (6 bases). V was cut by 7 bases and J by 4 bases, with 17 bases left in between. Germline loops: CDR1 SGDLS, CDR2 YYNGEE. This CDR3 comprises 15 residues.